Following are 21 T cell receptor beta chains from one sample sequenced in a study of T-cell reconstitution after alpha-beta-depleted transplantation in children (dated by TCRdb to 2016 to 2018). Library construction relied on PCR. The sample was run on an Illumina HiSeq 2500. TCR library preparation used molecular barcoding, with unique molecular identifiers applied to normalize quantification of the TCRbeta repertoire. Using fastp at Q25 and MiXCR, TCRdb reprocessed the public reads and kept productive beta chains. CDR3 protein duplicates are merged, each entry listing the most common genes and DNA. Within this sample are roughly 790,000 distinct CDR3 sequences, with 16% of them counted one time only. Clones ranked in the top ten supply about 5% of the sample. The treatment or condition label for this specimen denotes: allogeneic hematopoietic cell transplantation with graft depleted of TCRalphabeta T cells and CD19 B cells.

Here the sequenced sample was PBMCs, mostly from graft donor cells, taken 360 days after TCRalphabeta/CD19-depleted stem cell transplant. Source of these receptors: a male patient between 10 and 17 years old who had a stem cell transplant for acute lymphoblastic leukemia, so the T cells may come from the graft donor.

This clonotype was counted between two and nine times. This sequence joins TRBV9 and TRBJ1-2; D unclear. Deletions cut 0 bases from V and 3 bases from J, with 12 bases between. The CDR3 has 15 amino acids. CDR1 is SGDLS, CDR2 YYNGEE, per germline. Written as DNA, the CDR3 is TGTGCCAGCAGCGTAGCCCGGTCGGGGTACTATGGCTACACCTTC. Translating gives CASSVARSGYYGYTF.

This clonotype was found a few times. The V call is TRBV20-1, the J call TRBJ2-7, with D uncertain. Trimming left V 3 bases short and J 2 bases short, with 8 bases between. The germline V gene has CDR1 DFQATT and CDR2 SNEGSKA (reference sequence). The CDR3 has 12 residues. The CDR3 sequence is CSASEDPYEQYF. As DNA, the CDR3 is TGCAGTGCTAGCGAAGATCCCTACGAGCAGTACTTC.

This clonotype showed up many times. The rearrangement links TRBV29-1 to TRBJ2-7, with 9 bases matching TRBD1. Germline V CDR1 and CDR2: SQVTM, ANQGSEA. The V gene end was trimmed by 1 base and the J gene end by 5 bases; junction bases not matched to a gene: 12. CDR3 length: 16 residues. Here the CDR3 reads CSVEGGKDRGPHEQYF. The CDR3 DNA follows: TGCAGCGTTGAAGGTGGGAAGGACAGGGGCCCCCACGAGCAGTACTTC.

This clonotype was observed a few times. The chain joins TRBV5-1 to TRBJ2-7, with D perhaps TRBD2 (7 bases). The CDR3 runs 18 residues. Trimming shortened V by 6 bases and J by 5 bases, and 30 bases separated the two germline ends. Germline assignment: CDR1 SGHRS and CDR2 YFSETQ. Here the CDR3 DNA reads TGCGCCAGCACCTTCAGCCGCCTCGGGGGGCTCCCTGGGGACGAGCAGTACTTC. Translated, it gives CASTFSRLGGLPGDEQYF.

In its sample, this clonotype was seen a few times. This chain connects TRBV5-1 to TRBJ2-1; 16 positions agree with TRBD2. The ends lost 2 bases at V and 6 bases at J; junction bases unmatched: 8. The CDR3 loop spans 18 amino acids. The germline gives CDR1 SGHRS, CDR2 YFSETQ. In DNA form, the CDR3 reads TGCGCCAGCAGCTTCCCGGGACTAGCGGGAGGGCCCTCCAATGAGCAGTTCTTC. Protein product: CASSFPGLAGGPSNEQFF.

This clonotype was seen more than once but under ten times. V gene TRBV10-3 combines with J gene TRBJ1-1; D is unclear. The germline CDR1 and CDR2 sequences are ENHRY and SYGVKD. Trimming stripped 2 bases from V and 3 bases from J, with 7 bases between. CDR3 size: 13 residues. This CDR3 is CAISEEGDTEAFF. CDR3 bases: TGTGCCATCAGTGAGGAGGGCGACACTGAAGCTTTCTTT.

This clonotype was seen more than once but under ten times. The chain joins TRBV12-3 or TRBV12-4 to TRBJ2-5, with 9 positions matching TRBD2. The CDR3 has 16 residues. The junction had 13 bases not matched to a gene; V was cut back by 6 bases and J by 5 bases. The CDR3 protein is CASSRTGVAGVETQYF. CDR3 nucleotides: TGTGCCAGCAGCCGAACAGGGGTAGCGGGAGTGGAGACCCAGTACTTC.

This chain's CDR3 is CASSWGQMMNTEAFF. The CDR3 bases are TGCGCCAGCAGCTGGGGACAGATGATGAACACTGAAGCTTTCTTT. The rearrangement joins TRBV5-1 to TRBJ1-1; 7 bases map to TRBD1. Germline assignment: CDR1 SGHRS and CDR2 YFSETQ. J gave up 0 bases and V 3 bases, and 5 bases lay outside the gene matches. The CDR3 loop spans 15 amino acids.

The gene calls are TRBV19 and TRBJ2-1, with 12 bases matching TRBD2. CDR1 LNHDA and CDR2 SQIVND come from the germline V gene (reference sequence). Germline trimming cut 3 bases from V and 7 bases from J; bases unmatched to any gene: 4. The CDR3 totals 15 residues. CDR3 nucleotides: TGTGCCAGTAGTATGACTAGCGGGAGAAGGAATGAGCAGTTCTTC. Translating gives CASSMTSGRRNEQFF. Variable domain in full (rest from reference TRBV19 and TRBJ2-1): DGGITQSPKYLFRKEGQNVTLSCEQNLNHDAMYWYRQDPGQGLRLIYYSQIVNDFQKGDIAEGYSVSREKKESFPLTVTSAQKNPTAFYLCASSMTSGRRNEQFFGPGTRLTVL.

This clonotype has just a few counts. V gene TRBV20-1 combines with J gene TRBJ2-1, with TRBD2 matching over 12 bases. CDR1 and CDR2 (germline): DFQATT, SNEGSKA (reference sequence). This CDR3 is 18 amino acids long. With 3 bases clipped from V and 2 bases from J, the junction kept 11 bases outside the gene matches. The CDR3 loop is CSASKWTSGKPPYNEQFF. The CDR3 bases are TGCAGTGCTAGTAAGTGGACTAGCGGGAAGCCCCCCTACAATGAGCAGTTCTTC.

The chain joins TRBV20-1 to TRBJ2-7; TRBD1 or TRBD2 may be the D gene (6 bases each). The CDR3 extends over 15 amino acids. CDR1 is DFQATT and CDR2 is SNEGSKA in the germline V gene (reference sequence). V lost 2 bases, J lost 1 base, and 15 bases lay in between. In DNA form, the CDR3 reads TGCAGTGCTAGAAGGGGGGAACAAATTTCCTACGAGCAGTACTTC. Translated: CSARRGEQISYEQYF.

The table lists this clonotype with a few counts. This chain uses TRBV15 with TRBJ2-7; TRBD2 might be the D (5 bases). There are 14 residues in the CDR3. The germline V and J ends were trimmed by 3 bases and 2 bases, with 11 bases remaining between them. Per germline, CDR1 LNHNV and CDR2 YYDKDF (reference sequence). The CDR3 region is CATSRQLGPYEQYF. For the CDR3, the DNA is TGTGCCACCAGCAGGCAACTAGGGCCCTACGAGCAGTACTTC. Full variable domain (missing parts from reference TRBV15 and TRBJ2-7): DAMVIQNPRYQVTQFGKPVTLSCSQTLNHNVMYWYQQKSSQAPKLLFHYYDKDFNNEADTPDNFQSRRPNTSFCFLDIRSPGLGDTAMYLCATSRQLGPYEQYFGPGTRLTVT.

This clonotype appeared many times. The chain combines TRBV12-3 or TRBV12-4 with TRBJ2-5; 7 nucleotides agree with TRBD1. The CDR3 runs to 16 residues. J was trimmed by 0 bases and V by 5 bases; bases with no gene match: 9. The CDR3 loop is CASSNRDSRYQETQYF. CDR3 in DNA: TGTGCCAGCAGTAACCGGGACAGCCGATACCAAGAGACCCAGTACTTC.

The J gene is TRBJ1-5, the V gene TRBV12-3 or TRBV12-4; D might be TRBD1 (5 bases). With 1 base removed from V and 1 base from J, the gap between germline ends came to 11 bases. CDR3 length: 16 residues. CDR3 bases: TGTGCCAGCAGTTTAGTCTGGGGGGGGAGCAATCAGCCCCAGCATTTT. This codes for CASSLVWGGSNQPQHF.

The chain joins TRBV7-3 to TRBJ2-1; 9 bases agree with TRBD1. CDR1 and CDR2 from the germline V gene are SGHTA and FQGTGA. This CDR3 comprises 16 residues. V lost 5 bases to trimming and J lost 2 bases; unmatched junction nucleotides: 7. The CDR3 DNA is TGTGCCAGCAGCCCGCGGACAGGGGCGACCTACAATGAGCAGTTCTTC. As protein: CASSPRTGATYNEQFF. The full variable domain, with the rest looked up from reference TRBV7-3 and TRBJ2-1, is GAGVSQTPSNKVTEKGKYVELRCDPISGHTALYWYRQSLGQGPEFLIYFQGTGAADDSGLPNDRFFAVRPEGSVSTLKIQRTERGDSAVYLCASSPRTGATYNEQFFGPGTRLTVL.

The chain employs TRBV18 and TRBJ2-3; possibly TRBD1 for D (6 bases). Trimming took 3 bases from V and 6 from J, leaving 13 bases between them. Germline CDR1 is KGHSH and CDR2 is LQKENI. The CDR3 contains 14 residues. The DNA of the CDR3 is TGTGCCAGCTCACCGGGACCTCAGGGGGATACGCAGTATTTT. This encodes CASSPGPQGDTQYF.

This clonotype has a handful of counts. This chain uses TRBV5-1 with TRBJ1-2; D perhaps matches TRBD1 (6 bases). Germline loops: CDR1 SGHRS, CDR2 YFSETQ. V gave up 2 bases and J gave up 2 bases, with 16 bases separating them. The length of the CDR3 is 16 residues. The CDR3 is CASSFTGQHLNYGYTF. CDR3 nucleotides: TGCGCCAGCAGCTTTACAGGACAGCACTTGAACTATGGCTACACCTTC.

The V gene is TRBV5-1, the J gene TRBJ1-1; possibly TRBD1 for D (6 bases). Trimming took 3 bases from V and 5 from J, leaving 11 bases between them. Per the germline V gene, CDR1 is SGHRS and CDR2 is YFSETQ. This CDR3 is 13 amino acids long. The CDR3 sequence is CASSSTGWTEAFF. CDR3 DNA sequence: TGCGCCAGCAGCTCAACAGGGTGGACTGAAGCTTTCTTT.

The chain employs TRBV4-2 and TRBJ2-7; D ambiguous. Germline V gene lookup returns CDR1 LGHNA and CDR2 YNFKEQ. With 1 base removed from V and 2 bases from J, the gap between germline ends came to 12 bases. The CDR3 spans 15 residues. The CDR3 DNA is TGTGCCAGCAGCCAAGTCACAGCCGAAGCCTACGAGCAGTACTTC. Translation: CASSQVTAEAYEQYF.

There are a few counts of this clonotype. The genes are TRBV6-5 and TRBJ1-5; the D gene is possibly TRBD1 (6 bases). Germline CDR1 and CDR2: MNHEY and SVGAGI. V lost 0 bases and J 4 bases, leaving 10 bases between the germline ends. CDR3 length: 15 amino acids. CDR3 bases: TGTGCCAGCAGTTACTCGAAAGGGGGGAATCAGCCCCAGCATTTT. Amino acids: CASSYSKGGNQPQHF.

This chain uses TRBV2 with TRBJ2-7; 11 bases are a match to TRBD2. CDR1 and CDR2 (germline): SNHLY, FYNNEI. The CDR3 covers 14 residues. V was clipped by 6 bases and J by 7 bases; unmatched bases: 8. Here the CDR3 DNA reads TGTGCCAGCAGAAGAGTGACTAGCGGGGAAGAGCAGTACTTC. Translated, it gives CASRRVTSGEEQYF.